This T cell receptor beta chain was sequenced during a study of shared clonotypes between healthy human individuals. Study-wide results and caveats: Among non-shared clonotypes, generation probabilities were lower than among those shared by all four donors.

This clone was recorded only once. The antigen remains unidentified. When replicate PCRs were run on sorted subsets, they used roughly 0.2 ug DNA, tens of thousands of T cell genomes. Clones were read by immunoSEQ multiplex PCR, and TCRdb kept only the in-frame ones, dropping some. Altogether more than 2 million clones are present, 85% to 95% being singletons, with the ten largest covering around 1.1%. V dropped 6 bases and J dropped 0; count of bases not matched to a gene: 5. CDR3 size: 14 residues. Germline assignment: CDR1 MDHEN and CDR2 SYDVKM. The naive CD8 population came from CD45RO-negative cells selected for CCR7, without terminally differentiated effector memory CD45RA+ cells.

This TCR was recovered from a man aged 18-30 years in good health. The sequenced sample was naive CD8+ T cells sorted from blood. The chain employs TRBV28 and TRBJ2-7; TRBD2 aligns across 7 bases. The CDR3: CASSSGGFSYEQYF. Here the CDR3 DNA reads TGTGCCAGCAGCTCGGGGGGATTCTCCTACGAGCAGTACTTC.